A single sample gave rise to the 2 T cell receptor beta chains below, sequenced in a study of siplizumab effects on memory and regulatory T cells. Libraries were prepared by immunoSEQ multiplex PCR; TCRdb keeps only in-frame clonotypes and omits some of them. The sample has some 110,000 clones; roughly 91% are singletons. Material for sequencing was CD4+ T cells sorted from blood. The receptor set was obtained from a human donor in good health.

The chain joins TRBV30 to TRBJ1-5; D is ambiguous. V was pared by 0 bases and J by 0 bases, with 9 bases between. This CDR3 region has 15 residues. Germline CDR1 GTSNPN, CDR2 SVGIG (reference sequence). The CDR3 region has the DNA TGTGCCTGGAGTGTTGGGGATTATAGCAATCAGCCCCAGCATTTT. Translating gives CAWSVGDYSNQPQHF.

This chain uses TRBV5-1 with TRBJ1-2, with 8 bases aligning to TRBD1. Germline V gene lookup returns CDR1 SGHRS and CDR2 YFSETQ. The J segment lost 2 bases and the V segment lost 2 bases, leaving 11 bases of the junction unmatched. The CDR3 spans 17 residues. CDR3 sequence: CASSFSGTGPRNYGYTF. CDR3 coding DNA: TGCGCCAGCAGCTTTTCCGGGACAGGACCAAGAAACTATGGCTACACCTTC.